This entry describes one T cell receptor beta chain. In germline, CDR1 is DFQATT, CDR2 SNEGSKA (reference sequence). CDR3 length: 14 residues. Trimming took 0 bases from V and 8 from J, leaving 14 bases between them. The source of the sample is a study of blood T cells in healthy people across ages. A sample-barcoded 5' primer and a J-beta primer mix were used in a second PCR of roughly 7 to 11 cycles. All cDNA molecules were each tagged by a template-switch adaptor with 12 random nucleotides. TCRdb analysed the 5' RACE reads with MiXCR anew, one entry per CDR3 protein. This sample has 850,000 to 950,000 distinct CDR3 sequences; 25% to 30% occur once, and the top ten carry roughly 17%.

This chain links TRBV20-1 with TRBJ2-1; unclear D gene. The source of this sequence is a woman older than 75 in good health. Sequencing used blood. Here the CDR3 reads CSARDRIEYDEQFF. In DNA, the CDR3 is TGCAGTGCTAGAGACAGGATCGAGTACGATGAGCAGTTCTTC.